The 16 T cell receptor beta chains in this list originate from one sample, sequenced in a study of neoadjuvant anti-PD-1 for oral cavity cancer. The repertoire was sequenced with immunoSEQ multiplex PCR; TCRdb's copy has only in-frame clones and lacks some. The sample consists of under 15,000 clones, around 69% of them appearing once. Sequencing used tumor tissue, obtained before nivolumab (anti-PD-1) treatment. These receptors were collected from a person aged 35-79 years with oral cavity squamous cell carcinoma. The donor label of this sample is uncertain.

A few counts support this clone. This rearrangement joins TRBV5-1 to TRBJ2-1; 10 bases match TRBD2. CDR3 length equals 15 residues. V dropped 2 bases and J dropped 5; count of bases not matched to a gene: 4. The germline CDR1 and CDR2 sequences are SGHRS and YFSETQ. The CDR3 DNA reads TGCGCCAGCAGCTTTAGAACTAGCGGGAACAATGAGCAGTTCTTC. Residues: CASSFRTSGNNEQFF.

This chain connects TRBV6-4 to TRBJ2-1; D is undetermined. Germline V gene sequence: CDR1 MRHNA, CDR2 SNTAGT. The V gene lost 6 bases and the J gene lost 0 bases, with 15 bases spanning the gap. CDR3 length equals 16 residues. The CDR3 sequence: CASSYDLQSSYNEQFF. In DNA, the CDR3 is TGTGCCAGCAGCTACGATCTTCAGAGCTCCTACAATGAGCAGTTCTTC.

The chain combines TRBV10-1 with TRBJ1-1; 9 bases map to TRBD1. Germline CDR1 and CDR2: WNHNN and SYGVQD (reference sequence). Trimming at V came to 2 bases and at J to 5 bases, leaving 3 bases not matched to a gene. The CDR3 is 14 residues long. Here the CDR3 DNA reads TGCGCCAGCAGTGAGACAGGGGGCGGTACTGAAGCTTTCTTT. The encoded protein is CASSETGGGTEAFF.

Concerning this clone itself: A junction end diverges from the germline sequence, so it may reflect a read error. V and J are TRBV7-2 and TRBJ2-7; no firm D call. The germline V gene encodes CDR1 SGHTA and CDR2 FQGNSA. This CDR3 has 14 residues. CDR3 sequence: CASTLGNLGYEQYF. DNA for the CDR3: TGTGCCAGCACCTTAGGGAACCTGGGCTACGAGCAGTACTTC.

The table lists this clone with a few counts. This sequence joins TRBV6-5 and TRBJ1-1; 8 bases fit TRBD1. The V and J ends lost 6 bases and 4 bases, in that order; junction bases with no gene match: 7. This CDR3 is 14 amino acids long. Germline loops: CDR1 MNHEY, CDR2 SVGAGI. CDR3 in amino acids: CASSSTGGSTEAFF. The CDR3 nucleotides read TGTGCCAGCAGCTCCACAGGGGGGTCCACTGAAGCTTTCTTT.

This clone was counted a few times. J is TRBJ2-7 and V is TRBV9; the D is unclear. The V gene's germline CDR1 is SGDLS and CDR2 YYNGEE. The CDR3 has 15 residues. V lost 0 bases to trimming and J lost 2 bases, with 12 bases between them. CDR3 DNA: TGTGCCAGCAGCGTAGGAGGCGGAACGGCCTACGAGCAGTACTTC. Translated: CASSVGGGTAYEQYF. The complete variable domain, with remaining parts taken from reference TRBV9 and TRBJ2-7, reads DSGVTQTPKHLITATGQRVTLRCSPRSGDLSVYWYQQSLDQGLQFLIQYYNGEERAKGNILERFSAQQFPDLHSELNLSSLELGDSALYFCASSVGGGTAYEQYFGPGTRLTVT.

The J gene is TRBJ2-6, the V gene TRBV28; 8 bases match TRBD1. This CDR3 contains 17 residues. After removal of 8 bases from V and 11 bases from J, the junction contained 20 bases not matched to a gene. Per the germline V gene, CDR1 is MDHEN and CDR2 is SYDVKM. Here the CDR3 reads CASLGGLGTGQGDVLTF. The CDR3 DNA reads TGTGCCAGCCTTGGGGGACTCGGGACAGGACAAGGGGACGTCCTGACTTTC.

V gene TRBV4-1 combines with J gene TRBJ2-5; 12 bases are shared with TRBD2. The germline V gene has CDR1 MGHRA and CDR2 YSYEKL. The CDR3 covers 18 residues. The J segment lost 2 bases and the V segment lost 0 bases, leaving 7 bases of the junction unmatched. The CDR3 spells CASSQELAGGKGQETQYF. CDR3 nucleotides: TGCGCCAGCAGCCAAGAGCTAGCGGGGGGGAAAGGGCAAGAGACCCAGTACTTC.

The chain uses TRBV6-1 and TRBJ2-1, with 10 bases fitting TRBD1. The germline V gene has CDR1 MNHNS and CDR2 SASEGT. The CDR3 sequence is 15 residues long. With V trimmed by 4 bases and J by 6 bases, 6 bases remained unmatched. In DNA form, the CDR3 reads TGTGCCAGCAGTGCTAGGGGGACAGGGGTCAATGAGCAGTTCTTC. It encodes CASSARGTGVNEQFF.

V and J are TRBV6-6 and TRBJ2-7; TRBD2 is a possible D gene (7 bases). Germline-derived CDR1 and CDR2 are MNHNY and SVGAGI (reference sequence). CDR3 length: 15 amino acids. The germline V and J ends were trimmed by 5 bases and 0 bases, with 14 bases remaining between them. The DNA for the CDR3 is TGTGCCAGCAGTATTGGGGGGGCGGCCTCCTACGAGCAGTACTTC. As protein: CASSIGGAASYEQYF.

V usage is TRBV5-1 and J usage is TRBJ1-5; 7 bases agree with TRBD1. V shed 1 base and J 3 bases; nucleotides not matched to a gene: 1. The V gene's germline CDR1 is SGHRS and CDR2 YFSETQ. The CDR3 sequence is 14 residues long. The DNA of the CDR3 is TGCGCCAGCAGCTTGACAGGGGACAATCAGCCCCAGCATTTT. Encoded protein: CASSLTGDNQPQHF.

The rearrangement joins TRBV19 to TRBJ1-4; 12 nucleotides line up with TRBD1. This CDR3 has 16 amino acids. Losses at the gene ends were 6 bases for V and 1 base for J; bases not matched to a gene: 3. Germline CDR1 LNHDA, CDR2 SQIVND (reference sequence). The CDR3 here is CASSGTGGLTNEKLFF. CDR3 nucleotides: TGTGCCAGTAGCGGGACAGGGGGCTTAACTAATGAAAAACTGTTTTTT.

This clone was observed a few times. The chain combines TRBV11-2 with TRBJ2-7; D is perhaps TRBD1 (6 bases). The germline V gene encodes CDR1 SGHAT and CDR2 FQNNGV. Trimming took 3 bases from V and 3 from J, leaving 12 bases between them. The CDR3 is made up of 14 amino acids. The chain's CDR3 is CASSFTQGSYEQYF. The CDR3 DNA sequence: TGTGCCAGCAGCTTTACACAGGGTAGCTACGAGCAGTACTTC.

This chain joins TRBV7-3 and TRBJ2-6, with 8 bases lining up with TRBD2. Germline loops: CDR1 SGHTA, CDR2 FQGTGA. V dropped 5 bases and J dropped 2; count of bases not matched to a gene: 8. The CDR3 is made up of 17 amino acids. DNA of the CDR3: TGTGCCAGCAGCCCCAAAGGACTAGCAACTGGGGCCAACGTCCTGACTTTC. This codes for CASSPKGLATGANVLTF.

V usage is TRBV14 and J usage is TRBJ1-1; no firm D call. CDR3 length equals 12 residues. Germline V gene sequence: CDR1 SGHDN, CDR2 FVKESK. V lost 4 bases and J lost 4, with 7 bases in between. CDR3: CASSPFATEAFF. CDR3 nucleotide sequence: TGTGCCAGCAGCCCCTTCGCCACTGAAGCTTTCTTT. Looking up the rest from reference TRBV14 and TRBJ1-1 gives the full variable domain: EAGVTQFPSHSVIEKGQTVTLRCDPISGHDNLYWYRRVMGKEIKFLLHFVKESKQDESGMPNNRFLAERTGGTYSTLKVQPAELEDSGVYFCASSPFATEAFFGQGTRLTVV.

This clone is deemed large. This chain connects TRBV5-1 to TRBJ2-6; D is ambiguous. Germline V gene sequence: CDR1 SGHRS, CDR2 YFSETQ. V gave up 6 bases and J gave up 0 bases, with 10 bases separating them. This CDR3 region has 15 residues. The CDR3 DNA reads as TGCGCCAGCACTCCCGACCTCTCTGGGGCCAACGTCCTGACTTTC. It codes for CASTPDLSGANVLTF. Drawing the rest from reference TRBV5-1 and TRBJ2-6, the complete variable domain is KAGVTQTPRYLIKTRGQQVTLSCSPISGHRSVSWYQQTPGQGLQFLFEYFSETQRNKGNFPGRFSGRQFSNSRSEMNVSTLELGDSALYLCASTPDLSGANVLTFGAGSRLTVL.